Presented here are 27 T cell receptor beta chains from one specimen sequenced in a study of cytomegalovirus exposure and HLA in healthy donors. The table came from immunoSEQ multiplex PCR; TCRdb's copy has only in-frame clones and leaves some out. The sample records 200,000 or so clones, approximately 82% being singletons. The sample was PBMCs. These receptors were collected from a woman younger than 30 in good health and CMV-seronegative.

The sample holds a few counts of this clone. The chain is built from TRBV6-5 and TRBJ1-5; D unclear. The germline V gene encodes CDR1 MNHEY and CDR2 SVGAGI. The V and J ends lost 2 bases and 5 bases respectively, with 7 bases between them. This CDR3 has 13 amino acids. The CDR3 is CASSYGRDQPQHF. CDR3 nucleotide sequence: TGTGCCAGCAGTTACGGGAGGGATCAGCCCCAGCATTTT.

This chain's CDR3 is CASSLLGPDQPQHF. DNA for the CDR3: TGCGCCAGCAGCTTGTTGGGACCCGATCAGCCCCAGCATTTT. The chain uses TRBV5-1 and TRBJ1-5; a possible D gene is TRBD1 (5 bases). Germline CDR1 is SGHRS and CDR2 is YFSETQ. The V end was cut by 1 base, the J end by 5 bases, with 10 bases between. CDR3 size: 14 residues.

This chain uses TRBV29-1 with TRBJ1-1; 7 bases are shared with TRBD1. The CDR3 has 11 amino acids. In germline, CDR1 is SQVTM, CDR2 ANQGSEA. The CDR3 loop is CGGQKNTEAFF. In DNA, the CDR3 is TGCGGGGGACAGAAGAACACTGAAGCTTTCTTT.

The chain employs TRBV2 and TRBJ2-3; TRBD1 aligns across 7 bases. The V and J ends lost 3 bases and 0 bases, in that order; junction bases with no gene match: 3. From germline, CDR1 is SNHLY and CDR2 FYNNEI. This CDR3 is built from 15 residues. The CDR3 loop is CASSERQGSTDTQYF. Here the CDR3 DNA reads TGTGCCAGCAGTGAGAGACAGGGCAGCACAGATACGCAGTATTTT.

The chain uses TRBV27 and TRBJ2-1; D remains unclear. The CDR3 extends over 11 amino acids. V was shortened by 6 bases and J by 8 bases, with 8 bases between the two germline ends. Germline lookup yields CDR1 MNHEY and CDR2 SMNVEV (reference sequence). CDR3 sequence reads: CASRPSDEQFF. In nucleotides, the CDR3 is TGTGCCAGCAGGCCGTCGGATGAGCAGTTCTTC.

The count of this clone is one. One junction end does not reproduce the germline sequence, and a read error may be involved. This chain connects TRBV30 to TRBJ2-1; 11 positions match TRBD2. This CDR3 has 11 residues. Per germline, CDR1 GTSNPN and CDR2 SVGIG (reference sequence). The CDR3: CTWSGTSGQFF. The CDR3 DNA follows: TGTACCTGGAGTGGGACTAGCGGGCAGTTCTTC. Drawing the rest from reference TRBV30 and TRBJ2-1, the complete variable domain is SQTIHQWPATLVQPVGSPLSLECTVEGTSNPNLYWYRQAAGRGLQLLFYSVGIGQISSEVPQNLSASRPQDRQFILSSKKLLLSDSGFYLCTWSGTSGQFFGPGTRLTVL.

This chain joins TRBV9 and TRBJ1-2; 8 positions agree with TRBD1. Germline trimming cut 3 bases from V and 4 bases from J; bases unmatched to any gene: 5. From germline, CDR1 is SGDLS and CDR2 YYNGEE. CDR3 length: 14 amino acids. The CDR3 sequence is CASSADREGYGYTF. In DNA form, the CDR3 reads TGTGCCAGCAGCGCGGACAGGGAGGGCTATGGCTACACCTTC.

This chain uses TRBV4-1 with TRBJ1-4; D uncertain. The CDR3 length is 17 residues. The germline V gene encodes CDR1 MGHRA and CDR2 YSYEKL. V was trimmed by 3 bases and J by 7 bases, leaving 21 bases between them. The CDR3, as DNA: TGCGCCAGCAGCCACGAAGGGTCCCCACTCCTCGGTGAAAAACTGTTTTTT. This gives the protein CASSHEGSPLLGEKLFF.

The chain couples TRBV30 to TRBJ2-2; TRBD2 aligns across 13 bases. J was trimmed by 6 bases and V by 2 bases; bases with no gene match: 9. The CDR3 is 17 residues long. CDR1 is GTSNPN, CDR2 SVGIG, per germline (reference sequence). CDR3: CAWSTPRTSGRSGELFF. In DNA, the CDR3 is TGTGCCTGGAGTACACCAAGGACTAGCGGGAGATCCGGGGAGCTGTTTTTT.

The chain employs TRBV4-1 and TRBJ1-1; no definite D call. CDR3 size: 15 residues. Looked up from germline, CDR1 is MGHRA and CDR2 is YSYEKL. The V and J ends lost 0 bases and 1 base respectively, with 9 bases between them. DNA of the CDR3: TGCGCCAGCAGCCAAGAGGAACATAGGAACACTGAAGCTTTCTTT. Its translation: CASSQEEHRNTEAFF.

This clone was counted between two and nine times. This sequence joins TRBV5-1 and TRBJ1-2; possible D gene TRBD1, 5 bases. V dropped 5 bases and J dropped 7 bases, with 12 bases sitting between them. Germline lookup yields CDR1 SGHRS and CDR2 YFSETQ. This CDR3 comprises 12 residues. For the CDR3, the DNA is TGCGCCAGCAGAGACAGAGTAGGTGGCTACACCTTC. Translation gives CASRDRVGGYTF.

The rearrangement uses TRBV5-1 and TRBJ1-5, with D possibly TRBD1 on 6 matching bases. There are 15 residues in the CDR3. Germline lookup yields CDR1 SGHRS and CDR2 YFSETQ. V was shortened by 5 bases and J by 3 bases, with 15 bases between the two germline ends. Written as DNA, the CDR3 is TGCGCCAGCAGTCCAGGGGCAGGGGACAATCAGCCCCAGCATTTT. Translating gives CASSPGAGDNQPQHF.

The chain employs TRBV2 and TRBJ1-6; D is possibly TRBD1 (6 bases). V was shortened by 1 base and J by 3 bases, with 10 bases between the two germline ends. The CDR3 contains 16 residues. Per the germline V gene, CDR1 is SNHLY and CDR2 is FYNNEI. This chain's CDR3 is CASSEEGGNYNSPLHF. The CDR3 region has the DNA TGTGCCAGCAGTGAAGAAGGGGGGAACTATAATTCACCCCTCCACTTT. The complete variable domain, with remaining parts taken from reference TRBV2 and TRBJ1-6, reads EPEVTQTPSHQVTQMGQEVILRCVPISNHLYFYWYRQILGQKVEFLVSFYNNEISEKSEIFDDQFSVERPDGSNFTLKIRSTKLEDSAMYFCASSEEGGNYNSPLHFGNGTRLTVT.

V usage is TRBV4-1 and J usage is TRBJ1-1; D unclear. V was cut by 1 base and J by 2 bases, with 17 bases left in between. Looked up from germline, CDR1 is MGHRA and CDR2 is YSYEKL. This CDR3 contains 17 residues. The CDR3 region is CASSQGGLGSRNTEAFF. Written as DNA, the CDR3 is TGCGCCAGCAGCCAAGGCGGGTTGGGATCACGCAACACTGAAGCTTTCTTT.

This clone was counted between two and nine times. The CDR3 reads CSAVRGSTDTQYF. In nucleotides, the CDR3 is TGCAGCGCGGTGCGTGGTAGCACAGATACGCAGTATTTT. The rearrangement joins TRBV29-1 to TRBJ2-3; no clear D. The V end was cut by 7 bases, the J end by 0 bases, with 11 bases between. This CDR3 has 13 amino acids. Looked up from germline, CDR1 is SQVTM and CDR2 is ANQGSEA.

The chain is built from TRBV6-1 and TRBJ2-2; TRBD2 is a possible D gene (5 bases). Germline V gene data show CDR1 as MNHNS and CDR2 as SASEGT. This CDR3 region has 13 residues. Deletions cut 7 bases from V and 8 bases from J, with 14 bases between. The CDR3 is CASNPRGIGELFF. The CDR3 DNA is TGTGCCAGCAATCCTCGGGGAATTGGGGAGCTGTTTTTT.

This sequence joins TRBV19 and TRBJ1-5; no clear D gene. The CDR3 sequence is 15 residues long. Germline CDR1 is LNHDA and CDR2 is SQIVND (reference sequence). V lost 7 bases, J lost 5 bases, and 18 bases lay in between. The CDR3, as DNA: TGTGCCAGTACCCCCCGTGGAGGGCTGGATCAGCCCCAGCATTTT. Its translation: CASTPRGGLDQPQHF.

J is TRBJ2-7 and V is TRBV6-6, with D maybe TRBD1 (6 bases). Between the trimmed V and J ends, which lost 2 bases and 4 bases, there was a span of 9 bases. Germline lookup yields CDR1 MNHNY and CDR2 SVGAGI (reference sequence). This CDR3 has 13 residues. The CDR3: CASSYVQGYEQYF. The CDR3 coding sequence is TGTGCCAGCAGTTACGTACAGGGTTACGAGCAGTACTTC.

V is TRBV2 and J is TRBJ2-2; 7 bases map to TRBD2. The CDR3 spans 13 residues. After removal of 8 bases from V and 3 bases from J, the junction contained 3 bases not matched to a gene. CDR1 SNHLY and CDR2 FYNNEI come from the germline V gene. The CDR3 DNA follows: TGTGCCAGCGGGACTACTTACACCGGGGAGCTGTTTTTT. The encoded protein is CASGTTYTGELFF.

This clone has just one count. The CDR3 region is CASSPFLGRLNTEAFF. The CDR3 coding sequence is TGTGCCAGCTCACCCTTTTTGGGACGGCTGAACACTGAAGCTTTCTTT. The rearrangement joins TRBV18 to TRBJ1-1; tentative D call: TRBD1 (5 bases). V was shortened by 3 bases and J by 0 bases, with 14 bases between the two germline ends. The CDR3 runs 16 residues. The V gene's germline CDR1 is KGHSH and CDR2 LQKENI. Combining the CDR3 with reference TRBV18 and TRBJ1-1 gives the whole variable domain NAGVMQNPRHLVRRRGQEARLRCSPMKGHSHVYWYRQLPEEGLKFMVYLQKENIIDESGMPKERFSAEFPKEGPSILRIQQVVRGDSAAYFCASSPFLGRLNTEAFFGQGTRLTVV.

This clone was recorded only once. This chain links TRBV4-1 with TRBJ2-7; 9 bases agree with TRBD1. J was trimmed by 6 bases and V by 2 bases; bases with no gene match: 11. The CDR3 totals 16 residues. The germline CDR1 and CDR2 sequences are MGHRA and YSYEKL. CDR3 nucleotide sequence: TGCGCCAGCAGCCAACCCGGGACAGGGAGAGTGGGCGAGCAGTACTTC. Translated: CASSQPGTGRVGEQYF.

The rearrangement uses TRBV5-4 and TRBJ1-2; unclear D gene. Trimming took off 6 bases at V and 5 bases at J, with 17 bases between the two ends. CDR3 length: 14 amino acids. Germline V gives CDR1 SGHNT, CDR2 YYREEE (reference sequence). The CDR3 is CASTEVSGNYGYTF. CDR3 nucleotide sequence: TGTGCCAGCACCGAGGTGTCAGGCAATTATGGCTACACCTTC. The full variable domain, rest sourced from reference TRBV5-4 and TRBJ1-2, is ETGVTQSPTHLIKTRGQQVTLRCSSQSGHNTVSWYQQALGQGPQFIFQYYREEENGRGNFPPRFSGLQFPNYSSELNVNALELDDSALYLCASTEVSGNYGYTFGSGTRLTVV.

V and J are TRBV6-5 and TRBJ2-2; D is unresolved. V lost 1 base to trimming and J lost 6 bases, with 15 bases between them. The CDR3 loop spans 16 amino acids. Germline V lookup: CDR1 MNHEY, CDR2 SVGAGI. The CDR3 DNA reads as TGTGCCAGCAGTTACTTCCCCCAGTTCTACGCCGGGGAGCTGTTTTTT. This codes for CASSYFPQFYAGELFF.

In this sample, this clone turned up a few times. This chain connects TRBV6-1 to TRBJ2-4; unclear D gene. This CDR3 comprises 13 residues. Trimming took off 0 bases at V and 8 bases at J, with 8 bases between the two ends. Germline values: CDR1 MNHNS, CDR2 SASEGT. The CDR3 sequence is CASSEAGSDIQYF. CDR3 coding DNA: TGTGCCAGCAGTGAAGCAGGGTCGGACATTCAGTACTTC.

V gene TRBV9 combines with J gene TRBJ2-3, with D tentatively TRBD1 or TRBD2 (5 bases each). CDR1 SGDLS and CDR2 YYNGEE come from the germline V gene. The CDR3 runs to 14 residues. V lost 3 bases and J 3 bases, leaving 11 bases between the germline ends. The CDR3 DNA is TGTGCCAGCAGCGCGTGGGACGTAACAGATACGCAGTATTTT. Residues: CASSAWDVTDTQYF. The full variable domain, in which reference TRBV9 and TRBJ2-3 provide the parts outside the CDR3, is DSGVTQTPKHLITATGQRVTLRCSPRSGDLSVYWYQQSLDQGLQFLIQYYNGEERAKGNILERFSAQQFPDLHSELNLSSLELGDSALYFCASSAWDVTDTQYFGPGTRLTVL.

This chain connects TRBV7-8 to TRBJ2-7; 13 bases fit TRBD2. J gave up 0 bases and V 5 bases, and 7 bases lay outside the gene matches. From germline, CDR1 is SGHVS and CDR2 FQNEAQ. The CDR3 length is 17 residues. CDR3 coding DNA: TGTGCCAGCAGCCACGGACTAGCGGGGGCTAGCTCCTACGAGCAGTACTTC. It is translated as CASSHGLAGASSYEQYF.

The chain combines TRBV9 with TRBJ2-7, with no clear D. V was cut by 0 bases and J by 1 base, with 5 bases left in between. This CDR3 spans 13 amino acids. Germline loops: CDR1 SGDLS, CDR2 YYNGEE. Written as DNA, the CDR3 is TGTGCCAGCAGCGTAGGGCAGTCCTACGAGCAGTACTTC. Residues: CASSVGQSYEQYF.